The next 29 T cell receptor beta chains were all read from a single sample in a study of T cell changes during pregnancy in multiple sclerosis. Using immunoSEQ multiplex PCR, the repertoire was profiled, and TCRdb retains in-frame clones only, with some absent. The sample has 25,000 to 35,000 clones, around nine tenths seen once; the top ten hold approximately 0.76%. Here the sequenced sample was CD4+ T cells from peripheral blood mononuclear cells, taken in the first trimester of pregnancy. These receptors all come from a female donor in good health, enrolled as a control in a pregnancy study.

V gene TRBV7-9 combines with J gene TRBJ2-7; D uncertain. Germline V gives CDR1 SEHNR, CDR2 FQNEAQ (reference sequence). There are 16 residues in the CDR3. V dropped 3 bases and J dropped 2 bases, with 17 bases sitting between them. CDR3 sequence: CASSFDSAGITYEQYF. Written as DNA, the CDR3 is TGTGCCAGCAGCTTCGATTCGGCAGGAATTACCTACGAGCAGTACTTC.

The genes are TRBV11-3 and TRBJ2-2; 8 nucleotides agree with TRBD1. The trim removed 5 bases at V and 2 bases at J, leaving 7 bases unmatched. Germline V lookup: CDR1 SGHNT, CDR2 YENEEA. The CDR3 has 16 amino acids. The CDR3 protein is CASSRFGQGNTGELFF. CDR3 DNA sequence: TGTGCCAGCAGCCGATTTGGACAGGGAAACACCGGGGAGCTGTTTTTT.

This sequence joins TRBV7-2 and TRBJ1-1, with a weak D call TRBD1 (6 bases). CDR3 length: 16 amino acids. V was pared by 1 base and J by 0 bases, with 12 bases between. Germline CDR1 is SGHTA and CDR2 is FQGNSA. CDR3 in amino acids: CASSLVGAVMNTEAFF. The DNA for the CDR3 is TGTGCCAGCAGCTTAGTGGGGGCAGTGATGAACACTGAAGCTTTCTTT. The full variable domain, in which reference TRBV7-2 and TRBJ1-1 provide the parts outside the CDR3, is GAGVSQSPSNKVTEKGKDVELRCDPISGHTALYWYRQSLGQGLEFLIYFQGNSAPDKSGLPSDRFSAERTGGSVSTLTIQRTQQEDSAVYLCASSLVGAVMNTEAFFGQGTRLTVV.

The chain combines TRBV5-4 with TRBJ1-2, with 7 bases matching TRBD1. Germline V lookup: CDR1 SGHNT, CDR2 YYREEE (reference sequence). The CDR3 has 15 residues. V shed 4 bases and J 5 bases; nucleotides not matched to a gene: 11. In DNA form, the CDR3 reads TGTGCCAGCAGCCCGGGGGACAGAAGGTTGTATGGCTACACCTTC. Residues: CASSPGDRRLYGYTF.

This sequence joins TRBV10-3 and TRBJ2-1; D ambiguous. CDR1 is ENHRY, CDR2 SYGVKD, per germline. The length of the CDR3 is 12 residues. V was cut by 4 bases and J by 5 bases, with 6 bases left in between. CDR3 DNA: TGTGCCATCAGTGTAGCAGACAATGAGCAGTTCTTC. Protein product: CAISVADNEQFF.

The gene calls are TRBV7-7 and TRBJ2-1, with TRBD2 identical over 12 bases. CDR3 length: 16 residues. With V trimmed by 5 bases and J by 3 bases, 5 bases remained unmatched. The germline CDR1 and CDR2 sequences are SSHAT and FNYEAQ (reference sequence). The CDR3 here is CASSTGLAGSYNEQFF. CDR3 DNA sequence: TGTGCCAGCAGCACCGGACTAGCGGGGAGCTACAATGAGCAGTTCTTC.

A remark on this clone: Within the sample, other DNA sequences also encode this same CDR3. The chain combines TRBV30 with TRBJ1-4; D call uncertain. V was shortened by 2 bases and J by 4 bases, with 8 bases between the two germline ends. The germline CDR1 and CDR2 sequences are GTSNPN and SVGIG (reference sequence). CDR3 length: 13 amino acids. The CDR3 nucleotides are TGTGCCTGGAGTCTGAGGTATAATGAAAAACTGTTTTTT. Protein: CAWSLRYNEKLFF.

This rearrangement joins TRBV9 to TRBJ2-3, with D possibly matching TRBD2 (7 bases). The V gene's germline CDR1 is SGDLS and CDR2 YYNGEE. V was cut by 2 bases and J by 6 bases, with 19 bases left in between. This CDR3 comprises 16 residues. CDR3 nucleotide sequence: TGTGCCAGCAGCGTTGAAGGGGGGGAATCGTGGGATACGCAGTATTTT. Encoded protein: CASSVEGGESWDTQYF.

For the CDR3, the DNA is TGTGCCAGCAGTTTATCAGGGGGCGATGAAAAACTGTTTTTT. Translating gives CASSLSGGDEKLFF. The chain combines TRBV28 with TRBJ1-4; 8 bases are a match to TRBD1. Germline-derived CDR1 and CDR2 are MDHEN and SYDVKM. The CDR3 is made up of 14 amino acids. With 1 base clipped from V and 6 bases from J, the junction kept 1 base outside the gene matches.

This chain connects TRBV5-1 to TRBJ2-3, with 7 positions matching TRBD2. V dropped 5 bases and J dropped 3; count of bases not matched to a gene: 9. This CDR3 is built from 15 residues. The germline V gene has CDR1 SGHRS and CDR2 YFSETQ. DNA for the CDR3: TGCGCCAGCAGGAGGGCGGGGGAACCAACAGATACGCAGTATTTT. Protein sequence: CASRRAGEPTDTQYF.

The chain couples TRBV9 to TRBJ2-1; TRBD1 might be the D (5 bases). Germline V lookup: CDR1 SGDLS, CDR2 YYNGEE. The CDR3 is 15 residues long. Deletions cut 2 bases from V and 1 base from J, with 10 bases between. The CDR3 DNA follows: TGTGCCAGCAGCGTCAGGGAATTTTCCTACAATGAGCAGTTCTTC. It translates to CASSVREFSYNEQFF.

This clone was detected only once. V usage is TRBV7-2 and J usage is TRBJ2-3; D unresolved. In germline, CDR1 is SGHTA, CDR2 FQGNSA. Deletions cut 0 bases from V and 2 bases from J, with 3 bases between. The CDR3 has 13 amino acids. CDR3 bases: TGTGCCAGCAGCTTAGCTATCACAGATACGCAGTATTTT. Residues: CASSLAITDTQYF.

The V call is TRBV7-2, the J call TRBJ1-2; tentatively, D is TRBD1 (5 bases). Looked up from germline, CDR1 is SGHTA and CDR2 is FQGNSA. This CDR3 has 13 residues. V lost 1 base to trimming and J lost 6 bases, with 9 bases between them. This CDR3 reads CASSLEPGHGYTF. For the CDR3, the DNA is TGTGCCAGCAGCTTAGAGCCAGGGCATGGCTACACCTTC.

For this clone: Different DNA sequences within this sample yield the same CDR3. The chain links TRBV5-1 to TRBJ1-4; D remains unclear. The CDR3 is 15 residues long. Germline lookup yields CDR1 SGHRS and CDR2 YFSETQ. V shed 4 bases and J shed 0 bases, with 10 bases lying between them. For the CDR3, the DNA is TGCGCCAGCAGCCTAGCAGGTTCAACTAATGAAAAACTGTTTTTT. It encodes CASSLAGSTNEKLFF.

V and J are TRBV11-2 and TRBJ1-1; maybe TRBD1 (5 bases). Germline V gene lookup returns CDR1 SGHAT and CDR2 FQNNGV. V lost 4 bases, J lost 1 base, and 7 bases lay in between. This CDR3 contains 13 residues. CDR3 in DNA: TGTGCCAGCAGCTCCCAGGGGAACACTGAAGCTTTCTTT. Protein product: CASSSQGNTEAFF.

This clone was seen just once. The rearrangement uses TRBV7-2 and TRBJ1-1, with D hard to call. V was pared by 5 bases and J by 1 base, with 11 bases between. The CDR3 has 14 amino acids. Germline CDR1 SGHTA, CDR2 FQGNSA. CDR3 region: CASSRTSGNTEAFF. CDR3 sequence (DNA): TGTGCCAGCAGCCGAACCTCGGGGAACACTGAAGCTTTCTTT.

This chain uses TRBV19 with TRBJ1-1; TRBD1 is a possible D gene (6 bases). The V end lost 6 bases, the J end lost 7 bases, and 18 bases lay between the germline ends. CDR1 and CDR2 (germline): LNHDA, SQIVND (reference sequence). This CDR3 has 14 residues. In DNA form, the CDR3 reads TGTGCCAGTAGATTTGGGGGCCAGAGAGGTGAAGCTTTCTTT. This translates into CASRFGGQRGEAFF.

The rearrangement joins TRBV11-2 to TRBJ2-3, with 12 bases lining up with TRBD1. The J segment lost 5 bases and the V segment lost 1 base, leaving 7 bases of the junction unmatched. CDR3 length: 17 residues. Germline CDR1 SGHAT, CDR2 FQNNGV. For the CDR3, the DNA is TGTGCCAGCAGCTTAGCCGGGACAGGGGGCGCCGAAGATACGCAGTATTTT. Protein: CASSLAGTGGAEDTQYF. The variable domain in full, with the rest retrieved from reference TRBV11-2 and TRBJ2-3, is EAGVAQSPRYKIIEKRQSVAFWCNPISGHATLYWYQQILGQGPKLLIQFQNNGVVDDSQLPKDRFSAERLKGVDSTLKIQPAKLEDSAVYLCASSLAGTGGAEDTQYFGPGTRLTVL.

V and J are TRBV9 and TRBJ1-4, with D unresolved. From germline, CDR1 is SGDLS and CDR2 YYNGEE. V lost 0 bases, J lost 0 bases, and 12 bases lay in between. CDR3 length equals 17 residues. CDR3 in amino acids: CASSVERSLATNEKLFF. The DNA of the CDR3 is TGTGCCAGCAGCGTAGAACGCAGCCTAGCAACTAATGAAAAACTGTTTTTT.

The chain combines TRBV6-5 with TRBJ1-2; 9 bases match TRBD1. Germline assignment: CDR1 MNHEY and CDR2 SVGAGI. The CDR3 has 14 amino acids. Unmatched junction bases numbered 9, after V lost 6 bases and J lost 7 bases. The CDR3 DNA reads as TGTGCCAGCAGGGACAGGGGAGGTTCGGGTGGCTACACCTTC. Protein sequence: CASRDRGGSGGYTF.

The rearrangement uses TRBV27 and TRBJ1-2, with D unresolved. The CDR3 has 16 amino acids. Trimming removed 4 bases at V and 8 bases at J, with 23 bases between. Germline V CDR1 and CDR2: MNHEY, SMNVEV (reference sequence). The CDR3 sequence: CASSSLTGSDLRGYTF. CDR3 DNA sequence: TGTGCCAGCAGTTCGTTAACCGGGTCCGACCTGCGGGGCTACACCTTC.

V and J are TRBV11-2 and TRBJ1-2; D call uncertain. CDR3 length: 13 residues. The V gene's germline CDR1 is SGHAT and CDR2 FQNNGV. Trimming took 2 bases from V and 4 from J, leaving 8 bases between them. CDR3 coding DNA: TGTGCCAGCAGCTTAACGGGAAGCTATGGCTACACCTTC. This translates into CASSLTGSYGYTF.

The rearrangement joins TRBV7-9 to TRBJ2-7; tentative D call: TRBD2 (5 bases). Germline CDR1 and CDR2: SEHNR and FQNEAQ (reference sequence). This CDR3 contains 15 residues. V was trimmed by 0 bases and J by 2 bases, leaving 11 bases between them. The CDR3 protein is CASSLASGETYEQYF. Here the CDR3 DNA reads TGTGCCAGCAGCTTAGCAAGTGGGGAGACCTACGAGCAGTACTTC.

This chain uses TRBV27 with TRBJ2-3; 12 nucleotides agree with TRBD2. The germline V gene has CDR1 MNHEY and CDR2 SMNVEV (reference sequence). V gave up 2 bases and J gave up 3 bases; unmatched junction bases: 3. This CDR3 has 16 amino acids. The CDR3 coding sequence is TGTGCCAGCAGTTTAGCCGGACTAGCGGGGACAGATACGCAGTATTTT. As protein: CASSLAGLAGTDTQYF.

V and J are TRBV19 and TRBJ2-7; 9 positions agree with TRBD1. Looked up from germline, CDR1 is LNHDA and CDR2 is SQIVND (reference sequence). Trimming removed 5 bases from V and 2 bases from J; junction bases left unmatched: 10. This CDR3 contains 16 residues. The CDR3 region is CASSDPGQGKAYEQYF. The CDR3 region has the DNA TGTGCCAGTAGTGATCCGGGACAGGGTAAGGCCTACGAGCAGTACTTC.

This chain joins TRBV21-1 and TRBJ2-2; TRBD1, the D gene given by the table, was not confirmed from the DNA. TRBV21-1 is classified as a pseudogene. CDR3 length: 16 residues. The CDR3 coding sequence is TGTGCCAGCACCCTCTGGACAGGGGGCAACACCGGGGAGCTGTTTTTT. Protein sequence: CASTLWTGGNTGELFF.

The chain employs TRBV9 and TRBJ2-3, with D perhaps matching TRBD1 (5 bases). CDR1 and CDR2 (germline): SGDLS, YYNGEE. The CDR3 has 15 amino acids. V dropped 0 bases and J dropped 0 bases, with 8 bases sitting between them. In nucleotides, the CDR3 is TGTGCCAGCAGCGTAGAAGGGGATAGCACAGATACGCAGTATTTT. This codes for CASSVEGDSTDTQYF.

The CDR3 DNA follows: TGTGCCAGCAGCCGTGGACAGGGCGGCCAGCCCCAGCATTTT. Amino acid sequence: CASSRGQGGQPQHF. V usage is TRBV6-5 and J usage is TRBJ1-5, with 8 bases fitting TRBD1. The junction had 8 bases not matched to a gene; V was cut back by 6 bases and J by 7 bases. The CDR3 has 14 amino acids. CDR1 and CDR2 from the germline V gene are MNHEY and SVGAGI.

The rearrangement joins TRBV29-1 to TRBJ2-7; maybe TRBD2 (5 bases). This CDR3 comprises 13 residues. CDR1 SQVTM and CDR2 ANQGSEA come from the germline V gene. V was pared by 5 bases and J by 5 bases, with 16 bases between. CDR3 sequence reads: CSVSGLAGNEQYF. The CDR3 DNA is TGCAGCGTTTCCGGGCTAGCTGGCAACGAGCAGTACTTC.